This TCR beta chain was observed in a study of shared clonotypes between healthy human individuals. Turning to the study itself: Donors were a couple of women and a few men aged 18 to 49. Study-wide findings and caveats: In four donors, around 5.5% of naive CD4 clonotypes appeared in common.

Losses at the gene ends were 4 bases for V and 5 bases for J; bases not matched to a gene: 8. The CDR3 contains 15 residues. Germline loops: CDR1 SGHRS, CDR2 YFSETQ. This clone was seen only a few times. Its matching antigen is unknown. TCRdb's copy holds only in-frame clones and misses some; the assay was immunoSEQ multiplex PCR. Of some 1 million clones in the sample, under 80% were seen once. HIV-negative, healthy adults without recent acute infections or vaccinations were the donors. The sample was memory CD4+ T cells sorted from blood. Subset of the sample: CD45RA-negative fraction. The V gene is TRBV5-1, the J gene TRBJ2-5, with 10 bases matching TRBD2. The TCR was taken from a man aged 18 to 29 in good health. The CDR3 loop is CASSRVAGGPETQYF. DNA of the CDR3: TGCGCCAGCAGCAGGGTAGCGGGGGGACCCGAGACCCAGTACTTC. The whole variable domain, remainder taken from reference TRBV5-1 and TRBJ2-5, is KAGVTQTPRYLIKTRGQQVTLSCSPISGHRSVSWYQQTPGQGLQFLFEYFSETQRNKGNFPGRFSGRQFSNSRSEMNVSTLELGDSALYLCASSRVAGGPETQYFGPGTRLLVL.